This T cell receptor beta chain was sequenced in a study of T cells in Graves' hyperthyroidism and ophthalmopathy. General observations from the study: Appearing also in blood were most of the thyroid clonotypes expanded above 0.001.

Looked up from germline, CDR1 is MNHNS and CDR2 is SASEGT. The CDR3 length is 12 residues. Deletions cut 6 bases from V and 2 bases from J, with 7 bases between. This clonotype was counted at least ten times. Its antigen is not known. The TCR beta CDR3 regions underwent amplification using RNA transcripts as the source. The HTBI primer set drove a first-round RT-PCR of the TCR CDR3. TCRdb analysed the multiplex PCR reads with MiXCR anew, one entry per CDR3 protein. The table has about 590,000 distinct CDR3 sequences, approximately 14% seen once. Sequencing was done on a sample of blood. The sequence came from a woman under 30 with Graves' ophthalmopathy. The gene calls are TRBV6-1 and TRBJ1-1; no reliable D call. CDR3 nucleotide sequence: TGTGCCAGCAGACCACCAAACACTGAAGCTTTCTTT. Translated: CASRPPNTEAFF.